These T cell receptor beta chains were read from a single sample in a study of blood T cell repertoires in COVID-19. The assay was immunoSEQ multiplex PCR, and TCRdb's table has in-frame clones only and misses some. The table lists about 180,000 clones, approximately 85% of them singletons, with 11% in the top ten. What was sequenced was peripheral blood. The receptors originated from a human donor with active or convalescent COVID-19. The donor label of this sample is uncertain. The CDR3 runs from the conserved cysteine through the conserved F or W. D genes are given only for firm matches. A clone size is listed for some rows: how often the clone was seen (once, few, many), or a class if it is expanded.

>-|TRBV7-2|TRBJ2-1|TRBD2
CASSPRRGGNYNEQFF
TGTGCCAGCAGCCCCCGCCGGGGGGGGAACTACAATGAGCAGTTCTTC
>-|TRBV7-9|TRBJ1-2|-
CASTITDRLNYGYTF
TGTGCCAGCACCATAACCGACAGACTCAACTATGGCTACACCTTC
>-|TRBV10-3|TRBJ1-5|-
CAIRGDGHQPQHF
TGTGCCATCAGAGGGGATGGCCATCAGCCCCAGCATTTT
>-|TRBV28|TRBJ2-5|-
CASSLVLRETQYF
TGTGCCAGCAGTTTGGTCTTACGGGAGACCCAGTACTTC
>-|TRBV20-1|TRBJ1-5|-
CSASTGGYQHF
TGCAGTGCTAGTACTGGGGGCTATCAGCATTTT
>once|TRBV5-4|TRBJ1-2|-
CASSLGQPGYDYGYTF
TGTGCCAGCAGCTTGGGACAGCCGGGTTATGACTATGGCTACACCTTC
>-|TRBV6-5|TRBJ2-3|TRBD2
CASSPAGRTDTQYF
TGTGCCAGCAGTCCAGCGGGGCGGACAGATACGCAGTATTTT
>once|TRBV9|TRBJ2-1|TRBD1
CASSTRTGNEQFF
TGTGCCAGCAGCACCCGGACAGGGAATGAGCAGTTCTTC
>-|TRBV19|TRBJ1-4|-
CASSIEGGKLFF
TGTGCCAGTAGTATAGAGGGGGGAAAACTGTTTTTT
>-|TRBV15|TRBJ2-1|TRBD2
CATSRDGGGYNEQFF
TGTGCCACCAGCAGAGATGGGGGGGGGTACAATGAGCAGTTCTTC
>-|TRBV28|TRBJ1-3|TRBD1
CASGDRSLSGNTIYF
TGTGCCAGTGGGGACAGAAGTCTCTCTGGAAACACCATATATTTT
>-|TRBV2|TRBJ2-1|TRBD2
CASSGVAGGPNEQFF
TGTGCCAGCAGTGGAGTAGCGGGGGGGCCGAATGAGCAGTTCTTC
>-|TRBV16|TRBJ2-7|TRBD1
CASSPGTDSEQYF
TGTGCCAGCAGCCCAGGGACAGACTCCGAGCAGTACTTC
>-|TRBV5-5|TRBJ1-3|-
CASSSGGSGNTIYF
TGTGCCAGCAGCTCGGGTGGCTCTGGAAACACCATATATTTT
>-|TRBV6-5|TRBJ1-5|-
CASSYSIQHNQPQHF
TGTGCCAGCAGTTACTCGATACAGCACAATCAGCCCCAGCATTTT
>-|TRBV18|TRBJ2-7|TRBD1
CASSFSGQLEQYF
TGTGCCAGCTCATTCTCGGGACAGCTCGAGCAGTACTTC
>-|TRBV10-2|TRBJ2-7|-
CASSELGHEQYF
TGCGCCAGCAGTGAGCTGGGCCACGAGCAGTACTTC
>medium-sized|TRBV18|TRBJ2-7|TRBD1
CASSLGQGWYEQYF
TGTGCCAGCTCACTAGGACAGGGTTGGTACGAGCAGTACTTC
>once|TRBV5-4|TRBJ1-4|-
CASSSQTGFGEKLFF
TGTGCCAGCAGCTCCCAAACAGGATTTGGTGAAAAACTGTTTTTT
>-|TRBV30|TRBJ1-3|TRBD1
CAWRRTGRSGNTIYF
TGTGCCTGGAGACGGACAGGCCGCTCTGGAAACACCATATATTTT
>few|TRBV7-6|TRBJ2-3|TRBD2
CASSFGAGGRPDTQYF
TGTGCCAGCAGCTTCGGGGCGGGGGGCCGGCCAGATACGCAGTATTTT
>-|TRBV7-6|TRBJ2-7|TRBD2
CASSLSLGTGPSGYEQYF
TGTGCCAGCAGCTTGTCTCTTGGGACGGGTCCTAGCGGATACGAGCAGTACTTC
>few|TRBV6-5|TRBJ2-7|-
CASGQLGAYEQYF
TGTGCCAGCGGGCAGCTGGGAGCCTACGAGCAGTACTTC
>few|TRBV15|TRBJ1-2|TRBD1
CATSRDAQGVGGYTF
TGTGCCACCAGCAGAGATGCCCAGGGGGTGGGTGGCTACACCTTC
>-|TRBV20-1|TRBJ2-5|-
CSASRQVQETQYF
TGCAGTGCTAGTCGTCAGGTACAAGAGACCCAGTACTTC
>-|TRBV4-1|TRBJ1-6|TRBD1
CASSQEGTVYNSPLHF
TGCGCCAGCAGCCAAGAGGGGACAGTGTATAATTCACCCCTCCACTTT
>-|TRBV4-2|TRBJ2-7|TRBD2
CASSHSGTSGGGEQYF
TGTGCCAGCAGCCACTCAGGGACTAGCGGGGGGGGAGAGCAGTACTTC
>-|TRBV7-7|TRBJ2-1|-
CASSLGPEDYNEQFF
TGTGCCAGCAGCTTAGGGCCCGAGGACTACAATGAGCAGTTCTTC
>-|TRBV5-4|TRBJ2-7|-
CASSLFNLTYEQYF
TGTGCCAGCAGCTTGTTCAACTTAACCTACGAGCAGTACTTC
>-|TRBV24-1|TRBJ2-5|TRBD1
CATSDQRDRVWETQYF
TGTGCCACCAGTGACCAAAGGGACAGGGTTTGGGAGACCCAGTACTTC
>-|TRBV6-5|TRBJ2-1|TRBD2
CASTVAGGLNNEQFF
TGTGCCAGCACCGTAGCGGGGGGTCTCAACAATGAGCAGTTCTTC
>-|TRBV6-5|TRBJ2-7|-
CASSSEQGYEQYF
TGTGCCAGCAGTTCGGAACAGGGTTACGAGCAGTACTTC
>-|TRBV7-2|TRBJ2-3|TRBD1
CASSPRSRGSIQGTQYF
TGTGCCAGCAGCCCCCGAAGCAGGGGGTCGATCCAGGGAACGCAGTATTTT
>-|TRBV12-3/TRBV12-4|TRBJ2-7|-
CASSLSPPYEQYF
TGTGCCAGCAGTTTAAGCCCCCCCTACGAGCAGTACTTC
>-|TRBV19|TRBJ1-2|-
CATHVLAYGYTF
TGTGCCACCCATGTTCTGGCTTATGGCTACACCTTC
>-|TRBV19|TRBJ2-1|TRBD1
CASTPRTGEGNEQFF
TGTGCCAGTACTCCTAGGACAGGGGAAGGCAATGAGCAGTTCTTC
>medium-sized|TRBV5-4|TRBJ2-1|-
CASSILAEQFF
TGTGCCAGCAGCATCCTTGCGGAGCAGTTCTTC
>-|TRBV5-1|TRBJ2-7|TRBD1
CASSPTTGANEQYF
TGCGCCAGCAGCCCGACGACAGGGGCCAACGAGCAGTACTTC
>-|TRBV29-1|TRBJ2-1|-
CSGYWTVNNEQFF
TGCAGCGGGTATTGGACAGTTAACAATGAGCAGTTCTTC
>-|TRBV9|TRBJ1-1|-
CASSPGEAEAFF
TGTGCCAGCAGCCCAGGTGAAGCTGAAGCTTTCTTT
>-|TRBV15|TRBJ1-4|-
CATSSFVRNEKLFF
TGTGCCACCAGCAGTTTTGTACGGAATGAAAAACTGTTTTTT
>-|TRBV29-1|TRBJ1-3|-
CSVDKLNTIYF
TGCAGCGTTGACAAGCTAAACACCATATATTTT
>-|TRBV3-1/TRBV3-2|TRBJ2-5|-
CASGLGGASQETQYF
TGTGCCAGCGGCTTGGGGGGGGCCTCTCAGGAGACCCAGTACTTC
>-|TRBV15|TRBJ2-1|TRBD1
CATSRTRTGRVNEQFF
TGTGCCACCAGCAGAACGAGGACAGGGAGAGTCAATGAGCAGTTCTTC
>few|TRBV5-1|TRBJ2-7|TRBD2
CASSLAAGGTYEQYF
TGCGCCAGCAGCTTGGCAGCGGGAGGGACCTACGAGCAGTACTTC
>-|TRBV5-1|TRBJ2-1|TRBD2
CASSPMIGTSDMNEQFF
TGCGCCAGCAGCCCGATGATAGGGACTAGCGACATGAATGAGCAGTTCTTC
>-|TRBV7-2|TRBJ1-5|TRBD1
CASSLDRGVNQPQHF
TGTGCCAGCAGCTTAGACAGGGGGGTGAATCAGCCCCAGCATTTT
>-|TRBV11-3|TRBJ2-5|-
CASSLLLSEETQYF
TGTGCCAGCAGTCTCCTACTGAGTGAAGAGACCCAGTACTTC
>-|TRBV5-1|TRBJ2-2|-
CASRRQANTGELFF
TGCGCCAGCAGACGACAGGCGAACACCGGGGAGCTGTTTTTT
>-|TRBV24-1|TRBJ1-1|-
CATSAGGLESEAFF
TGTGCCACCAGTGCCGGGGGGCTAGAGTCTGAAGCTTTCTTT
>-|TRBV18|TRBJ1-3|-
CASSPIPRTVISGNTIYF
TGTGCCAGCTCACCGATCCCCAGGACAGTCATCTCTGGAAACACCATATATTTT
>-|TRBV6-6|TRBJ2-1|-
CASSAGDWTGKDEQFF
TGTGCCAGCAGTGCGGGAGACTGGACAGGGAAAGATGAGCAGTTCTTC
>-|TRBV11-1|TRBJ2-3|-
CASSSGVGGLRNTQYF
TGTGCCAGCAGCTCCGGGGTGGGGGGTCTTAGGAATACGCAGTATTTT
>-|TRBV6-5|TRBJ2-1|TRBD2
CASGGEVNNEQFF
TGTGCCAGCGGGGGGGAGGTTAACAATGAGCAGTTCTTC
>-|TRBV13|TRBJ1-2|-
CASSRLNGQNYGYTF
TGTGCCAGCAGCCGTTTAAACGGACAGAACTATGGCTACACCTTC
>-|TRBV23-1|TRBJ2-7|TRBD1
CASSQPAPGQGYEQYF
TGCGCCAGCAGTCAACCGGCCCCGGGACAGGGCTACGAGCAGTACTTC
>-|TRBV13|TRBJ2-5|TRBD2
CASSTGTSGVGETQYF
TGTGCCAGCAGTACCGGGACTAGCGGGGTAGGAGAGACCCAGTACTTC